This entry features one TCR beta chain sequence. What it recognizes is unknown. Trimming shortened V by 2 bases and J by 8 bases, and 10 bases separated the two germline ends. This CDR3 is built from 13 residues. 5'RACE template switching produced TCR cDNA carrying a universal primer site and UMIs. TCRdb redid the calling of the 5' RACE reads with MiXCR, one entry per CDR3 protein. The sample lists 100,000 to 150,000 distinct CDR3 sequences; about 7% were seen once. This sample is part of a study of T cells after yellow fever vaccination. Whole-study findings and limits: Some clonotypes, a small share, were shared between CD4 and CD8 compartments. Compared with primary, the secondary response was weaker and peaked at day 5, not 15. Reappearance after the booster was observed for most primary-vaccination clones (roughly 97% CD4, just over 85% CD8).

The clonotype was recovered from a man younger than 35 who received the YFV17D yellow fever vaccine. Sequences were derived from CD4+ T cells sorted from PBMCs, sampled roughly 10 days after the first yellow fever vaccination. V is TRBV23-1 and J is TRBJ2-1; D gene unclear. TRBV23-1 is recorded as an ORF, its role being uncertain. The DNA of the CDR3 is TGCGCCAGCAGTCAACCAGGATGGGATGAGCAGTTCTTC. Its translation is CASSQPGWDEQFF.